The table lists the clone carrying this TCR beta chain with a count of one. Its specificity is not known. The data derive from a study of cytomegalovirus exposure and HLA in healthy donors. Regarding the study as a whole: The study found most TCR sequences rare, yet found some public TCRs in many donors. Accurate predictions that matched the HLA-A and HLA-B alleles of most subjects were reportedly made from TCR beta sequences. With later analysis, a missense DCLRE1C variant became linked to TCR beta V- and J-gene trimming. According to an earlier analysis, most TCR beta V segments yielded productive rearrangements about 90% or about 30% of the time.

Trimming took off 6 bases at V and 0 bases at J, with 21 bases between the two ends. CDR1 is SQVTM and CDR2 is ANQGSEA in the germline V gene. The CDR3 spans 16 residues. The PCR used 60 Vbeta and 13 Jbeta primers. The assay was immunoSEQ multiplex PCR, and TCRdb's table has in-frame clones only and misses some. The sample has some 150,000 clones, 79% seen once. The sample was PBMCs. The rearrangement uses TRBV29-1 and TRBJ2-7; TRBD1 is a possible D gene (6 bases). This TCR came from a human donor in good health. The CDR3 sequence is CSVTRPGTRTSYEQYF. In DNA, the CDR3 is TGCAGCGTCACTAGGCCCGGGACAAGAACCTCCTACGAGCAGTACTTC.